These 4 T cell receptor beta chains share one sample of origin, sequenced in a study of response to subunit inactivated influenza vaccine. One entry per CDR3 protein results from TCRdb running MiXCR on the RT-PCR reads. This table has some 150,000 distinct CDR3 sequences, about 12% appearing once. These sequences were also reported in another study, on T cells expressing NK-cell markers. As that report states: Synthesis of TCR beta cDNA relied on 5'RACE template switching carrying UMIs.

Sequenced material: CD8+ T cells sorted from PBMCs, taken about 13 days after vaccination. The receptors come from a man between 50 and 59 years old who received an inactivated influenza vaccine.

This clonotype was observed a few times. This chain joins TRBV6-2 or TRBV6-3 and TRBJ1-1; 8 bases fit TRBD1. This CDR3 is 16 amino acids long. V lost 10 bases and J lost 0; bases outside the gene matches: 13. Germline loops: CDR1 MNHEY, CDR2 SVGEGT. Written as DNA, the CDR3 is TGTGCCAAGACAGGGGTCAGTCAATACATGAACACTGAAGCTTTCTTT. This gives the protein CAKTGVSQYMNTEAFF.

The chain couples TRBV9 to TRBJ2-3; possible D gene TRBD2, 6 bases. Trimming removed 2 bases at V and 6 bases at J, with 16 bases between. The CDR3 covers 15 residues. The germline V gene has CDR1 SGDLS and CDR2 YYNGEE. CDR3 bases: TGTGCCAGCAGCGTTGCGGGATCCGCCGTGGATACGCAGTATTTT. Translating gives CASSVAGSAVDTQYF.

This clonotype occurred many times. This rearrangement joins TRBV7-9 to TRBJ2-1; TRBD1 matches 10 bases. The CDR3 is 14 residues long. V gave up 3 bases and J gave up 8 bases; unmatched junction bases: 4. Germline CDR1 SEHNR, CDR2 FQNEAQ (reference sequence). The CDR3 coding sequence is TGTGCCAGCAGCTTCCGACAGGGGGCTCATGAGCAGTTCTTC. Protein: CASSFRQGAHEQFF.

The chain is built from TRBV4-3 and TRBJ1-4, with 7 bases fitting TRBD1. Germline V lookup: CDR1 LGHNA, CDR2 YSLEER. The CDR3 extends over 15 amino acids. Trimming took 2 bases from V and 5 from J; bases not matched to a gene: 5. The CDR3, as DNA: TGCGCCAGCAGCCAAAAGACAGGGTTCAATGAAAAACTGTTTTTT. This sequence encodes CASSQKTGFNEKLFF.